Presented here are 21 T cell receptor beta chains from one specimen sequenced in a study of T cell repertoires in cytomegalovirus infection (dated by TCRdb to about 2019). TCRdb lists the instrument as Illumina HiSeq 1500. TCRdb's own reprocessing of the public reads used fastp at Q25 and MiXCR and kept productive beta chains. Here each entry gathers all rows of one CDR3 protein and keeps the most common genes and DNA. Counted in this sample were approximately 500,000 distinct CDR3 sequences; 10% to 12% of them appeared once. The top ten hold 10% to 13% of the sample. Material: PBMCs. Every receptor here comes from a human donor in good health (CMV status not recorded). Some clones in this sample may be carry-over from other donors' samples.

This clonotype was observed many times. For the CDR3, the DNA is TGTGCCAGCAGTTTGGAGGGTTCGGGGAACACTGAAGCTTTCTTT. It yields the protein CASSLEGSGNTEAFF. This chain joins TRBV12-3 or TRBV12-4 and TRBJ1-1; D ambiguous. This CDR3 region has 15 residues. V lost 3 bases and J 1 base, leaving 12 bases between the germline ends.

This clonotype was seen at least ten times. This chain connects TRBV5-1 to TRBJ1-1; 9 bases are shared with TRBD1. The V gene end was trimmed by 3 bases and the J gene end by 1 base; junction bases not matched to a gene: 4. The CDR3 sequence is 15 residues long. CDR1 is SGHRS and CDR2 is YFSETQ in the germline V gene. Here the CDR3 DNA reads TGCGCCAGCAGCTGGGACAGGGAGGGGAACACTGAAGCTTTCTTT. This sequence encodes CASSWDREGNTEAFF.

In its sample, this clonotype was seen a few times. The rearrangement links TRBV7-3 to TRBJ2-1; D is ambiguous. Looked up from germline, CDR1 is SGHTA and CDR2 is FQGTGA. V was shortened by 4 bases and J by 0 bases, with 13 bases between the two germline ends. This CDR3 is built from 16 residues. The DNA of the CDR3 is TGTGCCAGCAGCTCGTCTCTTTTAAACTCCTACAATGAGCAGTTCTTC. This sequence encodes CASSSSLLNSYNEQFF.

This clonotype was counted many times. The chain is built from TRBV28 and TRBJ2-2; D is unclear. Per the germline V gene, CDR1 is MDHEN and CDR2 is SYDVKM. V lost 6 bases and J 7 bases, leaving 12 bases between the germline ends. This CDR3 is built from 13 residues. The CDR3 DNA follows: TGTGCCAGCAGCCGACAATCCGGCGGGGAGCTGTTTTTT. It translates to CASSRQSGGELFF.

This clonotype was observed at least ten times. This chain uses TRBV7-8 with TRBJ2-7; D remains ambiguous. The germline gives CDR1 SGHVS, CDR2 FQNEAQ. The CDR3 is made up of 15 amino acids. The ends were cut back, 1 base at V and 6 bases at J, with 16 bases in the middle. Here the CDR3 DNA reads TGTGCCAGCAGCTTAGGAGTCGGAAAAAGACCCGAGCAGTACTTC. Translated, it gives CASSLGVGKRPEQYF.

This clonotype was recorded many times. The chain uses TRBV29-1 and TRBJ1-2; no reliable D call. Looked up from germline, CDR1 is SQVTM and CDR2 is ANQGSEA. The CDR3 sequence is 13 residues long. V was pared by 4 bases and J by 6 bases, with 15 bases between. The CDR3 nucleotides are TGCAGCGTTGTAAGCACGCCCGGGGATGGCTACACCTTC. Translated: CSVVSTPGDGYTF.

The CDR3 coding sequence is TGTGCCAGTAGAGAAGGGACCAGGGGCGGAAAACTGTTTTTT. Protein sequence: CASREGTRGGKLFF. This chain connects TRBV19 to TRBJ1-4; TRBD1 might be the D (6 bases). There are 14 residues in the CDR3. V lost 6 bases and J lost 10, with 18 bases in between. Per germline, CDR1 LNHDA and CDR2 SQIVND (reference sequence).

A remark on this clonotype: One base away lies a much larger clone, so this may be a sequencing read error. The genes are TRBV28 and TRBJ2-5, with a tentative D call TRBD1 (5 bases). CDR1 is MDHEN, CDR2 SYDVKM, per germline. V lost 8 bases and J 1 base, leaving 11 bases between the germline ends. The CDR3 loop spans 13 amino acids. The CDR3 spells CASALQAQETQYF. Here the CDR3 DNA reads TGTGCCAGCGCCCTACAGGCCCAAGAGACCCAGTACTTC.

This clonotype was picked up many times. The chain combines TRBV27 with TRBJ1-4, with a tentative D call TRBD1 (5 bases). CDR1 and CDR2 (germline): MNHEY, SMNVEV (reference sequence). The CDR3 covers 15 residues. The V gene lost 5 bases and the J gene lost 1 base, with 11 bases spanning the gap. The CDR3 sequence: CASSHLQGTNEKLFF. Here the CDR3 DNA reads TGTGCCAGCAGTCACCTCCAGGGAACTAATGAAAAACTGTTTTTT.

This clonotype was detected ten times or more. The chain has TRBV7-8 and TRBJ2-7; D unresolved. Germline V gene data show CDR1 as SGHVS and CDR2 as FQNEAQ. This CDR3 is 11 amino acids long. The V end was cut by 2 bases, the J end by 9 bases, with 8 bases between. The CDR3 spells CASSLIGSQYF. The CDR3 coding sequence is TGTGCCAGCAGCTTAATAGGGTCGCAGTACTTC.

This clonotype showed up just once. One junction end disagrees with the germline gene, perhaps due to a read error. The chain joins TRBV5-1 to TRBJ2-7; D is tentatively TRBD1 or TRBD2 (5 bases each). Looked up from germline, CDR1 is SGHRS and CDR2 is YFSETQ. The CDR3 extends over 14 amino acids. CDR3 sequence (DNA): TGCGCCAGCAGATTGGGACGGAACTCCTACGAGCAGTACTTC. It codes for CASRLGRNSYEQYF.

There are many counts of this clonotype. The rearrangement links TRBV11-2 to TRBJ1-2; possible D gene TRBD1, 5 bases. V lost 5 bases and J lost 0, with 19 bases in between. The germline gives CDR1 SGHAT, CDR2 FQNNGV. The CDR3 sequence is 17 residues long. CDR3 bases: TGTGCCAGCAGCGAAGGACACTTGCCTGTCTCTAACTATGGCTACACCTTC. Its protein is CASSEGHLPVSNYGYTF. The full variable domain, rest sourced from reference TRBV11-2 and TRBJ1-2, is EAGVAQSPRYKIIEKRQSVAFWCNPISGHATLYWYQQILGQGPKLLIQFQNNGVVDDSQLPKDRFSAERLKGVDSTLKIQPAKLEDSAVYLCASSEGHLPVSNYGYTFGSGTRLTVV.

This clonotype showed up just a few times. This chain joins TRBV11-1 and TRBJ1-2; 9 nucleotides line up with TRBD1. Germline CDR1 reads SGHAT; CDR2 reads FQDESV (reference sequence). Trimming at V came to 5 bases and at J to 5 bases, leaving 6 bases not matched to a gene. CDR3 size: 14 residues. In DNA form, the CDR3 reads TGTGCCAGCAGCCTTACAGGGGGCGCATATGGCTACACCTTC. Its translation is CASSLTGGAYGYTF.

This clonotype was counted a few times. V and J are TRBV7-9 and TRBJ1-2, with D unresolved. The germline gives CDR1 SEHNR, CDR2 FQNEAQ (reference sequence). This CDR3 region has 13 residues. V was cut by 3 bases and J by 2 bases, with 7 bases left in between. CDR3 sequence: CASSFVGNYGYTF. CDR3 sequence (DNA): TGTGCCAGCAGCTTTGTAGGGAACTATGGCTACACCTTC. The full variable domain, rest sourced from reference TRBV7-9 and TRBJ1-2, is DTGVSQNPRHKITKRGQNVTFRCDPISEHNRLYWYRQTLGQGPEFLTYFQNEAQLEKSRLLSDRFSAERPKGSFSTLEIQRTEQGDSAMYLCASSFVGNYGYTFGSGTRLTVV.

This clonotype was recorded once. The chain couples TRBV12-3 or TRBV12-4 to TRBJ2-1; D gene ambiguous. V was shortened by 1 base and J by 9 bases, with 10 bases between the two germline ends. This CDR3 comprises 13 residues. CDR3 bases: TGTGCCAGCAGTTTAGTTCCAACCAGTGAGCAGTTCTTC. Amino acid sequence: CASSLVPTSEQFF.

This clonotype was picked up many times. The gene calls are TRBV20-1 and TRBJ1-5, with D uncertain. Germline CDR1 reads DFQATT; CDR2 reads SNEGSKA (reference sequence). The V and J ends lost 5 bases and 4 bases respectively, with 15 bases between them. CDR3 length: 14 residues. The CDR3 coding sequence is TGCAGTGCTGACCGGTTGGCAGTTAATCAGCCCCAGCATTTT. Translation gives CSADRLAVNQPQHF.

The sample holds many counts of this clonotype. V is TRBV23-1 and J is TRBJ1-5, with D possibly matching TRBD1 (6 bases). TRBV23-1 is noted as an ORF with a role that remains uncertain. The CDR3 runs to 15 residues. V lost 1 base, J lost 7 bases, and 14 bases lay in between. CDR3 loop: CASSQLPGEEQPQHF. The CDR3 nucleotides are TGCGCCAGCAGTCAATTACCAGGGGAGGAACAGCCCCAGCATTTT.

For this clonotype: This may come from a read error, since a much larger clone is one base off. The J gene is TRBJ2-7, the V gene TRBV7-3; D possibly corresponds to TRBD1 (5 bases). Trimming removed 5 bases from V and 5 bases from J, with 16 bases in between. This CDR3 comprises 14 residues. The germline CDR1 and CDR2 sequences are SGHTA and FQGTGA. The CDR3 DNA sequence: TGTGCCAGCAGCCCTCAGGGAATAGATGACGAGCAGTACTTC. Its translation: CASSPQGIDDEQYF.

This clonotype was counted many times. The chain has TRBV7-2 and TRBJ2-3; maybe TRBD2 (5 bases). The CDR3 totals 16 residues. Trimming pared 5 bases from V and 5 bases from J, leaving 20 bases between. The germline gives CDR1 SGHTA, CDR2 FQGNSA. CDR3 in DNA: TGTGCCAGCAGCCCTACCCGGGATAGGGTAGGAGATACGCAGTATTTT. Residues: CASSPTRDRVGDTQYF.

This clonotype was seen ten or more times. The V and J genes are TRBV10-3 and TRBJ2-1; D assignment may be TRBD1 or TRBD2 (5 bases each). Trimming shortened V by 7 bases and J by 4 bases, and 26 bases separated the two germline ends. The CDR3 has 18 residues. Germline CDR1 and CDR2: ENHRY and SYGVKD. CDR3 amino acids: CAIKLRDGPFFLYNEQFF. Here the CDR3 DNA reads TGTGCCATCAAGCTCCGGGACGGACCGTTCTTTCTTTACAATGAGCAGTTCTTC.

This clonotype has more than one count but fewer than ten. The chain employs TRBV5-8 and TRBJ1-2, with a possible D match to TRBD1 (6 bases). V was trimmed by 4 bases and J by 4 bases, leaving 17 bases between them. The CDR3 extends over 15 amino acids. Germline CDR1 is SGHTS and CDR2 is YDEGEE. For the CDR3, the DNA is TGTGCCAGCAGCCCCGGGGGCAGAACCCTCTATGGCTACACCTTC. This translates into CASSPGGRTLYGYTF.